In its sample, the clone carrying this T cell receptor beta chain was seen a few times. The source of the sample is a study of technical replicates of blood from a handful of donors. From germline, CDR1 is MNHEY and CDR2 SVGAGI. This CDR3 has 12 amino acids. V lost 6 bases, J lost 7 bases, and 5 bases stayed unmatched. Generated by immunoSEQ multiplex PCR, the TCRdb table keeps only in-frame clones and is missing some. Of about 88,000 clones listed, 85% to 95% were seen once; the top ten hold over 0.2%. The source of this sequence is a human donor in good health. V usage is TRBV6-5 and J usage is TRBJ1-1; 7 positions match TRBD1. Sequencing input: T cells isolated from PBMCs. CDR3 region: CASSRDRYEAFF. The CDR3 DNA follows: TGTGCCAGCAGCCGGGACAGATATGAAGCTTTCTTT.